The 2 T cell receptor beta chains presented below share a single source sample, sequenced in a study of blood T cells in healthy people across ages. Combining a sample-barcoded 5' primer with a J-beta primer mix, a second PCR ran for 7 to 11 cycles. TCRdb called the 5' RACE reads again in MiXCR, with one record for every CDR3 protein. Of fewer than 2,000,000 distinct CDR3 sequences listed, around 36% are singletons. Sequenced input: blood. These receptors all come from a woman younger than 45 in good health.

This clonotype was observed a handful of times. This chain uses TRBV29-1 with TRBJ1-2, with TRBD1 identical over 8 bases. The trim removed 2 bases at V and 0 bases at J, leaving 2 bases unmatched. This CDR3 contains 14 residues. Germline lookup yields CDR1 SQVTM and CDR2 ANQGSEA. The CDR3 is CSVELDRANYGYTF. The CDR3 region has the DNA TGCAGCGTTGAACTGGACAGGGCTAACTATGGCTACACCTTC.

The sample holds a few counts of this clonotype. The CDR3 here is CASSSTGTSGRGCTDAQYF. In DNA, the CDR3 is TGTGCCAGCAGCTCCACCGGGACTAGCGGGAGAGGGTGCACAGATGCGCAGTATTTT. The V call is TRBV12-1, the J call TRBJ2-3; the table's D call of TRBD2 was not tested on the DNA. TRBV12-1 is a pseudogene locus. The CDR3 extends over 19 amino acids.